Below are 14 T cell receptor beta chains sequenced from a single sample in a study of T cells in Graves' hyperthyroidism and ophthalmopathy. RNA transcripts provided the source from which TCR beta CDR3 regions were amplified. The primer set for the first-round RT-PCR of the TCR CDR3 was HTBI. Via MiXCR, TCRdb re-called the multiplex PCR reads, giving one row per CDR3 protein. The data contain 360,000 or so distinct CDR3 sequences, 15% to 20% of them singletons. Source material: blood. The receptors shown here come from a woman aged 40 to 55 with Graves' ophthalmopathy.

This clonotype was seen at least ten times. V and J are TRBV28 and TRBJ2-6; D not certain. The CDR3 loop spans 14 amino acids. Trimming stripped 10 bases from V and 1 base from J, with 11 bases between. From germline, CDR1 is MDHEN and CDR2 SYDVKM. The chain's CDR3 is CATQTDSGANVLTF. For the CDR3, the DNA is TGTGCCACCCAGACCGATTCTGGGGCCAACGTCCTGACTTTC.

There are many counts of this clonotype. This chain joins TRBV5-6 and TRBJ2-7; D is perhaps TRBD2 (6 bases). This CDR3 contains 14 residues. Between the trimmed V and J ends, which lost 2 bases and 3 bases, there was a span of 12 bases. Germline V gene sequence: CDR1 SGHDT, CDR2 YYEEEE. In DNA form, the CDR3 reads TGTGCCAGCAGCTTTTGGGGGGACGGCTACGAGCAGTACTTC. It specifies CASSFWGDGYEQYF.

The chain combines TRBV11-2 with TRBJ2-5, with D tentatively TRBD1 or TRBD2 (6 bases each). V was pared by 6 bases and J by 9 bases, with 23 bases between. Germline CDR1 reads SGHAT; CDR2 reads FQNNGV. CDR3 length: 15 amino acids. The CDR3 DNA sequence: TGTGCCAGCAGTACAATCGGGGGCCCCAACTTTCCCCAGTACTTC. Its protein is CASSTIGGPNFPQYF.

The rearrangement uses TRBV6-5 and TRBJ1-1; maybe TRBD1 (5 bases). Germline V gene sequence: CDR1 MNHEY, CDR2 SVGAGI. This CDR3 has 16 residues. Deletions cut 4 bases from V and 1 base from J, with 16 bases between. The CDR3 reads CASSSRASGTNTEAFF. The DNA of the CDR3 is TGTGCCAGCAGTTCCCGGGCCTCCGGGACGAACACTGAAGCTTTCTTT.

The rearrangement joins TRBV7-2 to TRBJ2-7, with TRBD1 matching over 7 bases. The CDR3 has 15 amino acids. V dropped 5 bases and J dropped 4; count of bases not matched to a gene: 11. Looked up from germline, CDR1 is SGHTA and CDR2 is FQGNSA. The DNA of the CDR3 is TGTGCCAGCAGCACTACCGGGACAGAGGGATACGAGCAGTACTTC. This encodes CASSTTGTEGYEQYF.

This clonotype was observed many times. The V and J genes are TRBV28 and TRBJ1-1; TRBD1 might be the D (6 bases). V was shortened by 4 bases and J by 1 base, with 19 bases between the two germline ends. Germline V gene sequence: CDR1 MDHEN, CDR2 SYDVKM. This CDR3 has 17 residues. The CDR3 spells CASSYTHQGWANTEAFF. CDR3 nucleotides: TGTGCCAGCAGTTACACACACCAGGGGTGGGCGAACACTGAAGCTTTCTTT. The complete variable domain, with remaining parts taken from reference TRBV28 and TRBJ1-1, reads DVKVTQSSRYLVKRTGEKVFLECVQDMDHENMFWYRQDPGLGLRLIYFSYDVKMKEKGDIPEGYSVSREKKERFSLILESASTNQTSMYLCASSYTHQGWANTEAFFGQGTRLTVV.

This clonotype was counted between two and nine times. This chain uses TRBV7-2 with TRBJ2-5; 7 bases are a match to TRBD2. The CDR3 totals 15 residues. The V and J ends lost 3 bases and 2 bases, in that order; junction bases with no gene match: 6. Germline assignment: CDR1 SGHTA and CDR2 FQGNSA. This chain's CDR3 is CASSLGEGRQETQYF. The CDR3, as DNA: TGTGCCAGCAGCTTGGGGGAGGGGAGGCAAGAGACCCAGTACTTC.

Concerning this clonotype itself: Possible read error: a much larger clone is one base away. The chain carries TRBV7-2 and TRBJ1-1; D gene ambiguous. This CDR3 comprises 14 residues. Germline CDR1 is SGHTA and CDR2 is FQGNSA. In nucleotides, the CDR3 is TGTGTCAGCACCATGGGGAGGACGAACACTGAAGCTTTCTTT. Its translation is CVSTMGRTNTEAFF.

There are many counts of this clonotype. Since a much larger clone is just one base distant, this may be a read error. This chain's CDR3 is CASSKTRLTGNTIYF. CDR3 sequence (DNA): TGTGCCAGCAGTAAAACGAGGCTCACTGGAAACACCATATATTTT. The chain joins TRBV12-3 or TRBV12-4 to TRBJ1-3; D ambiguous. The CDR3 runs to 15 residues. Deletions cut 5 bases from V and 2 bases from J, with 13 bases between.

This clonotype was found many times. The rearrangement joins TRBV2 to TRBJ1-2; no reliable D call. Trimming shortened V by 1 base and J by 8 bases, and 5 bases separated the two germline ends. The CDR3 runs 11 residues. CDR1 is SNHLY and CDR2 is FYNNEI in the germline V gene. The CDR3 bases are TGTGCCAGCAGTGAAGGACGAGGCTACACCTTC. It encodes CASSEGRGYTF.

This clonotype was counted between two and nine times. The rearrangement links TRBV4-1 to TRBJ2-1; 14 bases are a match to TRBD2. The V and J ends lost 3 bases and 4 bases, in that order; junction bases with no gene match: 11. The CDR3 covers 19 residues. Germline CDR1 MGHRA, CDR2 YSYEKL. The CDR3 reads CASSQSGTSGRGVYNEQFF. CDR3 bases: TGCGCCAGCAGCCAGTCCGGGACTAGCGGGAGAGGGGTTTACAATGAGCAGTTCTTC.

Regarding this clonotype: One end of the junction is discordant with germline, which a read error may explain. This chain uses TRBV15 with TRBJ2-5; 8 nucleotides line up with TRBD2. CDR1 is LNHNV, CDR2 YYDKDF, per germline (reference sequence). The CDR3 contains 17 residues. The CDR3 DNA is TGTGCCACCAGCAGGGGGACTAGTTCCTTTCCCCAAGAGACCCAGTATTTC. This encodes CATSRGTSSFPQETQYF.

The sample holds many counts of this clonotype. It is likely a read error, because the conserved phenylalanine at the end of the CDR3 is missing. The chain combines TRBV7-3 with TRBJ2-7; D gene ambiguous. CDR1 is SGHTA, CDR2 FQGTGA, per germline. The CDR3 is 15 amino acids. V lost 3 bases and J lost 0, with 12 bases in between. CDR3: CASSFGTLSSYEQYL. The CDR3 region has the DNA TGTGCCAGCAGCTTTGGTACATTAAGCTCCTACGAGCAGTACCTC.

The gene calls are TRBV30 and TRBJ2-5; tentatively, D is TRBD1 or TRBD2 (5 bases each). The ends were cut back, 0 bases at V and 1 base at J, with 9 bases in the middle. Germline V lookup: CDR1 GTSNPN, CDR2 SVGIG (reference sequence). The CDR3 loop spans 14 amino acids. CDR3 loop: CAWSVGPSQETQYF. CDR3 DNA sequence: TGTGCCTGGAGTGTGGGACCCTCCCAAGAGACCCAGTACTTC. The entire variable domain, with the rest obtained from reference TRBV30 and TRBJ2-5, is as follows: SQTIHQWPATLVQPVGSPLSLECTVEGTSNPNLYWYRQAAGRGLQLLFYSVGIGQISSEVPQNLSASRPQDRQFILSSKKLLLSDSGFYLCAWSVGPSQETQYFGPGTRLLVL.